This T cell receptor (beta chain) came from a study of blood T cells in healthy people across ages (dated by TCRdb to about 2015). Study-wide context: In model experiments, template switching captured roughly one uniquely barcoded TCR beta cDNA molecule for every two T cells. Age-related changes in TCR beta repertoire diversity were measured in the study by deep sequencing normalized with unique cDNA molecular identifiers. Donors were grouped into four age groups: young (average 16 years), middle-aged (about 38), aged (approximately 67) and long-lived (roughly 80). To avoid experimental bias, donors of different ages were spread randomly across the sequencing lanes. For two donors (one aged 18 to 29 and one aged 80 or older), the study analyzed two additional independent replicas of 1 million unique cDNA reads from the same blood draw.

The library was built by means of 5' RACE. Instrument on record: Illumina HiSeq 2500. A second 7 to 11 cycle PCR used a sample-barcoded 5' primer and a J-beta primer mix. A unique molecular identifier was introduced onto each TCR beta cDNA molecule by a template-switch 5' adaptor carrying 12 random nucleotides. Each sample yielded at least 3 million CDR3-containing paired-end reads. All of the RNA was converted into first-strand cDNA using the Mint cDNA synthesis kit, with a TRBC-specific oligonucleotide serving as the primer. After uracil-DNA glycosylase treatment, a first 18-cycle PCR used universal primers M1SS and BC2_uni_R on all cDNA. The authors processed their data as follows. For normalization, 1 million high-quality reads, each with a distinct molecular identifier, were randomly selected from each sample. Instead of being binned into consensus sequences, reads that shared molecular identifiers were thrown out. MiTCR, set to a Q25 quality threshold and the strictest error-elimination algorithm, was used for CDR3 identification, clonotype clustering and error correction. Lower-bound total TCR beta diversity was estimated with a nonparametric unseen species model using Euler transformation. TCRdb reworked the public reads: Q25 trimming with fastp, MiXCR clone assembly, productive beta chains retained. Every distinct CDR3 protein forms one entry, paired with its most common genes and DNA. It is TCRdb's table, rather than the study itself, that gives the V and J calls and clone size. The sample has some 900,000 distinct CDR3 sequences on record, about 48% of them singletons. Jointly, the top ten make up 10% to 15% of the sample.

The roughly 39 donors, aged about 6 to 95 years, were systemically healthy Caucasian individuals from Russia. Each donor gave around 9 milliliters of peripheral blood, collected into EDTA-treated Vacutainer tubes. PBMCs were isolated by Ficoll-Paque density-gradient centrifugation, with at least 7 million obtained per sample. Total RNA, at least 6 micrograms per sample, was extracted from PBMCs with Trizol reagent. For every donor, flow cytometry on a PBMC aliquot measured the percentage of naive CD45RAhigh/CD27high T cells. About this clonotype itself: What this receptor recognizes is not known. At one boundary the junction diverges from the germline segment, which might be a read error.

Broad study findings and their caveats: There was a strong correlation between observed TCR beta diversity and the percentage of naive T cells measured by flow cytometry. Conclusive comparison of naive and antigen-experienced compartments was prevented by the profiling of bulk unsorted PBMCs. Because the CMV infection status of the donors was unknown, age-related changes in expanded clonotypes may potentially have been confounded. Estimates of total diversity based on one million sequenced T cells were considered lower bounds and underestimates. As age increased, observed TCR beta diversity per million T cells dropped in a roughly linear way, and a significant reduction was already evident by age 40. The long-lived group showed more naive CD4+ T cells, fewer expanded clones and increased TCR diversity than the aged group, suggesting age selection.

As encoded in the germline V gene, CDR1 is MGHDK while CDR2 is SYGVNS. The cysteine opens and the phenylalanine closes a CDR3 of 15 amino acids. Left in the record is the CDR3 DNA by itself, 45 bases read in frame from the first base. The chain is encoded by TRBV25-1 joined to TRBJ2-3; D gene: possibly TRBD2, on 6 matching bases. This sequence was found in a man aged 25-45 years in good health. Sequencing used blood. The DNA is as follows: TGTGCCAGCAACCCTAAGGGGCTAGCGAGAGATGCGCAGTATTTT. The resulting protein is CASNPKGLARDAQYF.